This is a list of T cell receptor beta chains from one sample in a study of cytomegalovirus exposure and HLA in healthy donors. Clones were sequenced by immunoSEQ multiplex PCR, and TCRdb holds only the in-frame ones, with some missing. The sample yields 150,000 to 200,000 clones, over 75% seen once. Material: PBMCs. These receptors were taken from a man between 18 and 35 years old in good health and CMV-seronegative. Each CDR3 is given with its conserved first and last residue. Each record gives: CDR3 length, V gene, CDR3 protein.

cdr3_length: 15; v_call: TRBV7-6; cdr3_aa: CASSLAAGGVYEQYF
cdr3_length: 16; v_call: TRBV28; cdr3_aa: CASSLPTGLGTGELFF
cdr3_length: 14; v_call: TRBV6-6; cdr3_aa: CASSHGGVGYEQYF
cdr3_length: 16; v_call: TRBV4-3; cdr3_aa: CASSQDLWTAAGEQYF
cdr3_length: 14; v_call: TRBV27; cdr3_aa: CASSLEGDRETQYF
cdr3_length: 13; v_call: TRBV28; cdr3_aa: CASGRGGSTEAFF
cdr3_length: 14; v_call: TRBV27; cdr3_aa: CASSFAGAGNEQFF
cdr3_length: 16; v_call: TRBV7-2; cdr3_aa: CASSLLGGLPGETQYF
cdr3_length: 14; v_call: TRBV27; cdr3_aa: CASKLGGRTGELFF
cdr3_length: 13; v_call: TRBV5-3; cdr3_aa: CARSLAGTGELFF
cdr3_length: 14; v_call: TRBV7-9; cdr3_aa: CASSRGQTNTEAFF
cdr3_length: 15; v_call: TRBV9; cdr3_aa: CASSVATGEGGPQHF
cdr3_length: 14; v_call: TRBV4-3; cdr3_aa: CASRADSGANVLTF
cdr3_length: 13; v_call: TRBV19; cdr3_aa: CANYRLATYEQYF
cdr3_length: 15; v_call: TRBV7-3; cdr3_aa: CASSPDRAGNSPLHF
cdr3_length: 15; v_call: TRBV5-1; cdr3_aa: CASSLGDRGPYGYTF
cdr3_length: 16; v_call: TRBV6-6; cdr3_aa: CASLRDRGTVGNTIYF
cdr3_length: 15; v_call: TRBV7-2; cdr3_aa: CASSLGQASSYEQYF
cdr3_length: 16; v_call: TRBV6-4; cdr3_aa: CASSDTPGQGRNEQFF
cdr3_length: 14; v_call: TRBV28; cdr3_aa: CASSPIGGGSEQYF
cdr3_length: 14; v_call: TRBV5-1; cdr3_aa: CASSPRGGLGEQYF
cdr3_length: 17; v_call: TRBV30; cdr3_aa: CAGTSGELMRFFRTQYF
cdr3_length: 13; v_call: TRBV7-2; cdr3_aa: CASSLAGNYGYTF
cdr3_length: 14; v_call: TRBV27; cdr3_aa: CASSLFGGRYGYTF